This TCR beta chain appears in the sequencing data of a study of identical twins. TCRdb re-analysed the 5' RACE reads in MiXCR, keeping a single row per CDR3 protein. This sample has approximately 230,000 distinct CDR3 sequences, with over 12% found just once. The germline gives CDR1 DFQATT, CDR2 SNEGSKA (reference sequence). Trimming cost V 7 bases and J 4 bases; bases outside gene matches: 4. CDR3 length equals 12 residues. The TCR comes from a woman younger than 35 in good health. This chain connects TRBV20-1 to TRBJ2-7, with 10 bases matching TRBD2. The sample consisted of memory (CD45RO+) T cells sorted from blood. CDR3 protein: CSGAGGRYEQYF. The CDR3 region has the DNA TGCAGTGGAGCGGGGGGGAGGTACGAGCAGTACTTC.